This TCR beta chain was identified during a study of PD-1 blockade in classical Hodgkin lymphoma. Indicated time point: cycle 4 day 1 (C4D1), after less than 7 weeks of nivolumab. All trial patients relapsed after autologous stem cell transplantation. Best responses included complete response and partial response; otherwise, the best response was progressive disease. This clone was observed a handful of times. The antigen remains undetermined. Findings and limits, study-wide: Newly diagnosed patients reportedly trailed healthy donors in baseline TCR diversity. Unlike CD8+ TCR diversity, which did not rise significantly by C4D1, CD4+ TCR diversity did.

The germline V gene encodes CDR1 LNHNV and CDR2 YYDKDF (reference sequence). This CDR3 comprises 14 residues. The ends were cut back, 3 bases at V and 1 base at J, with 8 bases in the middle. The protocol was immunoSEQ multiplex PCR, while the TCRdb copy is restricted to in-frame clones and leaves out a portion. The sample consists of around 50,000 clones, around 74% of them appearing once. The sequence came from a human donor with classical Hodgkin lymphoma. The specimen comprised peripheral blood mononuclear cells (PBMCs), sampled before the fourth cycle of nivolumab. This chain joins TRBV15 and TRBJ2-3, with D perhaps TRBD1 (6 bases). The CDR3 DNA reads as TGTGCCACCAGCAGTACAGGGCGCACAGATACGCAGTATTTT. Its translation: CATSSTGRTDTQYF.